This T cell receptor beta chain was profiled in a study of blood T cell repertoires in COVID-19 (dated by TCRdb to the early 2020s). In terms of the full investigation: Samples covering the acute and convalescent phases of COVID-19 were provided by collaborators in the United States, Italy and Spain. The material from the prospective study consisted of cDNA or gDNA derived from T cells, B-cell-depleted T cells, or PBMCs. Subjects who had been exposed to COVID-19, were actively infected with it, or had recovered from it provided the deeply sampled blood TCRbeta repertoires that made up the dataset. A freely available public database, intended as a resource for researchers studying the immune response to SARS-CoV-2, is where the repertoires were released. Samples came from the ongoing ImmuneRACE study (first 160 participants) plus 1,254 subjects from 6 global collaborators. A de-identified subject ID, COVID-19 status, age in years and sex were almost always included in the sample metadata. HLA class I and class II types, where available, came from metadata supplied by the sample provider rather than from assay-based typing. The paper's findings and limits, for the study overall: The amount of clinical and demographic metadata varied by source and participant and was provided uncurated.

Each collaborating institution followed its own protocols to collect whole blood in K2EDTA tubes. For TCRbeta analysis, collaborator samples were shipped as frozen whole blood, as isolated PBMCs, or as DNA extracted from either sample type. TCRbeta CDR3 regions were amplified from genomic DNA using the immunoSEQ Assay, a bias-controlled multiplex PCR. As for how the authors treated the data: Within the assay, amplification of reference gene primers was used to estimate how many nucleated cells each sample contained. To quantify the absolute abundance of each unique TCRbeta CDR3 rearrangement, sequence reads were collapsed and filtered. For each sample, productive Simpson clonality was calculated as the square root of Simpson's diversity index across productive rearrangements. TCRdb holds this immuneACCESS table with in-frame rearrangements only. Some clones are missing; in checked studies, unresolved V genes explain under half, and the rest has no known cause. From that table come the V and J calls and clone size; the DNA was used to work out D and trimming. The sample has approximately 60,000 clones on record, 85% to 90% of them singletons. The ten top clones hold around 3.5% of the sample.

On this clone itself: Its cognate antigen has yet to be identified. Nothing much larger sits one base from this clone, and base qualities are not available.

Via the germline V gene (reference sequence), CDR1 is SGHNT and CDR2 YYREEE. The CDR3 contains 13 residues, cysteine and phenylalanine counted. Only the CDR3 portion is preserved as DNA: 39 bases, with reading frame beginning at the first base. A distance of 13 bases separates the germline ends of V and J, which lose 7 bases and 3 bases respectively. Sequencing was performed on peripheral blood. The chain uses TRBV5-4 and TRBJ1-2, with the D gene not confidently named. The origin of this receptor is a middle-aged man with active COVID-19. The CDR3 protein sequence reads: CASSRGRDYGYTF. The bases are TGTGCCAGCTCCCGGGGAAGGGACTATGGCTACACCTTC. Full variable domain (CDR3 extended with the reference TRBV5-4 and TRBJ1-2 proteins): ETGVTQSPTHLIKTRGQQVTLRCSSQSGHNTVSWYQQALGQGPQFIFQYYREEENGRGNFPPRFSGLQFPNYSSELNVNALELDDSALYLCASSRGRDYGYTFGSGTRLTVV.